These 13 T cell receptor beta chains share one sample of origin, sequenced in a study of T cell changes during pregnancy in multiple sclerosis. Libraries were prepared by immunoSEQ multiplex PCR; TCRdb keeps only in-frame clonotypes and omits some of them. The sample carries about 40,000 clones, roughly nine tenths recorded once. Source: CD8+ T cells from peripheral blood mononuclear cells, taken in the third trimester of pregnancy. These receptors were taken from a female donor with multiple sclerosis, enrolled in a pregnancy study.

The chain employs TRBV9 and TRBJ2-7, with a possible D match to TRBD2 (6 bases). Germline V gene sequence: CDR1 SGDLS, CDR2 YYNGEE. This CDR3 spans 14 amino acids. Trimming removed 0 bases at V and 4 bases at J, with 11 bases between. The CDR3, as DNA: TGTGCCAGCAGCGTAGCGGGAGCGGCTTACGAGCAGTACTTC. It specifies CASSVAGAAYEQYF.

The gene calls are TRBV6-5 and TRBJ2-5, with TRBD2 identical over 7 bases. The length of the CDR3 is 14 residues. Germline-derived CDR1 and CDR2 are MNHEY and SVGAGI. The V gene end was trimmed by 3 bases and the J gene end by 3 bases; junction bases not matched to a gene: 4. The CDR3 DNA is TGTGCCAGCAGTTATCACGCGGGGGAAGAGACCCAGTACTTC. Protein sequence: CASSYHAGEETQYF.

In DNA, the CDR3 is TGTGCCAGCAGTTTACTAGCGGGAGGGTACTACGAGCAGTACTTC. Translated: CASSLLAGGYYEQYF. V usage is TRBV28 and J usage is TRBJ2-7; 12 bases line up with TRBD2. The length of the CDR3 is 15 residues. J lost 3 bases, V lost 2 bases, and 2 bases had no gene match. Germline loops: CDR1 MDHEN, CDR2 SYDVKM.

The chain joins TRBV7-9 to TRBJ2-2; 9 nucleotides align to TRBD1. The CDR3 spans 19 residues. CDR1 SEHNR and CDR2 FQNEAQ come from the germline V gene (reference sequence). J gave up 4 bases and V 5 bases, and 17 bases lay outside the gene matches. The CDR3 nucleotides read TGTGCCAGCAGCCTCCCCGGGGCTAGCGGACAGGGGACCACCGGGGAGCTGTTTTTT. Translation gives CASSLPGASGQGTTGELFF.

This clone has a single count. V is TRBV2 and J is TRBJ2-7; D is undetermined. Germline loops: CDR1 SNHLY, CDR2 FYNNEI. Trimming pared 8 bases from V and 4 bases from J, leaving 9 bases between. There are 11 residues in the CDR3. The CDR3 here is CASHTTYEQYF. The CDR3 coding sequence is TGTGCCAGCCACACCACGTACGAGCAGTACTTC.

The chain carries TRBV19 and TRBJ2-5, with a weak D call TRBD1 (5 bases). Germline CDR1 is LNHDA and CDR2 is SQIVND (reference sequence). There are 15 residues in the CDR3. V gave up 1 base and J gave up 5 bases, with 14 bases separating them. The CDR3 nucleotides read TGTGCCAGTAGTATAGGGGCCCAGGGATTCGAGACCCAGTACTTC. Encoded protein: CASSIGAQGFETQYF.

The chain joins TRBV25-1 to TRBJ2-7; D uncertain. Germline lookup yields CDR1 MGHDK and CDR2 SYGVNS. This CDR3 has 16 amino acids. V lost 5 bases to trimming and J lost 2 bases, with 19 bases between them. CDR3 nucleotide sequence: TGTGCCAGCAGTTCACGAACACCCCGAGGCCCCTACGAGCAGTACTTC. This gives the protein CASSSRTPRGPYEQYF.

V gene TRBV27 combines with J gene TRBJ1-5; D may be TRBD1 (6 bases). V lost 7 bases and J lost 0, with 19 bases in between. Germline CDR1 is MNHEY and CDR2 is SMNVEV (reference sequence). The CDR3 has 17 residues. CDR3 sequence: CASMTTRDIYSNQPQHF. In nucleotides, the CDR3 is TGTGCCAGCATGACCACACGGGACATTTATAGCAATCAGCCCCAGCATTTT.

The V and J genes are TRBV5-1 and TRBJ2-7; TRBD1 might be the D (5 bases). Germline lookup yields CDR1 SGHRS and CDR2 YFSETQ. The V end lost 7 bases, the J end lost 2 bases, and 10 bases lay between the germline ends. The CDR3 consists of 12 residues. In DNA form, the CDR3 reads TGCGCCAGCCAGACAGAAACCTACGAGCAGTACTTC. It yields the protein CASQTETYEQYF.

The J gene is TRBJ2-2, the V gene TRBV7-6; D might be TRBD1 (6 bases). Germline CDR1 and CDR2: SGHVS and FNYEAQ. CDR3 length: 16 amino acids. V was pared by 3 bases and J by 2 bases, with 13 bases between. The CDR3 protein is CASSFEDSINTGELFF. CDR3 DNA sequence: TGTGCCAGCAGCTTCGAGGACAGTATAAACACCGGGGAGCTGTTTTTT.

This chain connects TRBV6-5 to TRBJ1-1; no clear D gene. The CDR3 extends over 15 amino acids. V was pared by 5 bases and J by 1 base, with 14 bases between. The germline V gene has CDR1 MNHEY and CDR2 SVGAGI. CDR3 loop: CASSIGAATNTEAFF. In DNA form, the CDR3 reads TGTGCCAGCAGTATAGGAGCGGCCACGAACACTGAAGCTTTCTTT.

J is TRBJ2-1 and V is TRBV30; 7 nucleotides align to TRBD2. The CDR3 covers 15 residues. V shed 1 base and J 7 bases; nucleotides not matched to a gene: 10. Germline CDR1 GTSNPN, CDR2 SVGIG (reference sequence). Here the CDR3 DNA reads TGTGCCTGGAGTGCAGGACTAGTCGGCACGAATGAGCAGTTCTTC. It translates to CAWSAGLVGTNEQFF.

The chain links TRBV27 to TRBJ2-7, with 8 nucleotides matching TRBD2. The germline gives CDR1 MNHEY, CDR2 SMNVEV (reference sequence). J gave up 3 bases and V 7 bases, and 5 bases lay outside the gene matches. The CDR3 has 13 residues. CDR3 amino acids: CASTAGLGYEQYF. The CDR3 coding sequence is TGTGCCAGCACCGCGGGACTAGGCTACGAGCAGTACTTC.